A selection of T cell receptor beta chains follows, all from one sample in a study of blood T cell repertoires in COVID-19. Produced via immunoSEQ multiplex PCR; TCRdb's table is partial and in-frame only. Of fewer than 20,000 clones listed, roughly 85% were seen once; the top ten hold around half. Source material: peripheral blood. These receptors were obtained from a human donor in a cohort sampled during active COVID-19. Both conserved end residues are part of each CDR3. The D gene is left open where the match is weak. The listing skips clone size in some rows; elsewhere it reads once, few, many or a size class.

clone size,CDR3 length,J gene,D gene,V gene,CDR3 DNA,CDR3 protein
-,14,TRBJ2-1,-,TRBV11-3,TGTGCCAGCAGCTCTCGGCAGGGCCCCTCTAAGCAGTTCTTC,CASSSRQGPSKQFF
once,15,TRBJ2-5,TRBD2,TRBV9,TGTGCCAGCAGCGCTAGCGGGGGCCATCAAGAGACCCAGTACTTC,CASSASGGHQETQYF
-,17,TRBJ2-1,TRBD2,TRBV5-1,TGCGCCAGCAGCTTACTAGCGGGGGGGAGCTCCTACAATGAGCAGTTCTTC,CASSLLAGGSSYNEQFF
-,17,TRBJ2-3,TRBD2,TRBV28,TGTGCCAGCAGCCGAGCGGCTAGCGGGGGGGCGAGAGATACGCAGTATTTT,CASSRAASGGARDTQYF
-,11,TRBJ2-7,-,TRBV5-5,TGTGCCAGCAGCTTTCTCTACGAGCAGTACTTC,CASSFLYEQYF
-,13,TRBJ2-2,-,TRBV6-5,TGTGCCAGCAGTTACCCATACACCGGGGAGCTGTTTTTT,CASSYPYTGELFF
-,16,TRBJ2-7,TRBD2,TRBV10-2,TGCGCCAGCAGCGAGCTAGCGGGGGCACCGACCTACGAGCAGTACTTC,CASSELAGAPTYEQYF
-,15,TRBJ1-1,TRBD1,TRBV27,TGTGCCAGCAGTAATCTCGGGACAGGGGTAGCTGAAGCTTTCTTT,CASSNLGTGVAEAFF
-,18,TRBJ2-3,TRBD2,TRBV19,TGTGCCAGTAGTATACGGCTAGCGGGGGCCAGGGGCCCAGATACGCAGTATTTT,CASSIRLAGARGPDTQYF
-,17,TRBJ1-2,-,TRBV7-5,TGTGCCAGAAGCCCCATAGCAGCTGACGGGGGGGCTTGTGGCTACACCTTC,CARSPIAADGGACGYTF
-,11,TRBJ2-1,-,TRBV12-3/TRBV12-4,TGTGCCAGCAGTTGGAGCGATGAGCAGTTCTTC,CASSWSDEQFF
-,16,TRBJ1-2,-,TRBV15,TGTGCCACCAGCAGAGACGGACAGAAAGCTAACTATGGCTACACCTTC,CATSRDGQKANYGYTF
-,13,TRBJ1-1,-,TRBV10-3,TGTGCCATCAGTGAGACAGGTAACACTGAAGCTTTCTTT,CAISETGNTEAFF
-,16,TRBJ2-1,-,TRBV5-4,TGTGCCAGCAGCTTAAGTGGGGGGGCCTTTTACAATGAGCAGTTCTTC,CASSLSGGAFYNEQFF
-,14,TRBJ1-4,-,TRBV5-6,TGTGCCAGCAGCTTACGGAGGGCTGATGAAAAACTGTTTTTT,CASSLRRADEKLFF
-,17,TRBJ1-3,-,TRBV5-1,TGCGCCAGCAGCTCCACCCAGGGACAAATATATGGAAACACCATATATTTT,CASSSTQGQIYGNTIYF
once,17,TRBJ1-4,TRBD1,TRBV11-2,TGTGCCAGCAGCTTAGGGGGACAGGGGGCGGCTAATGAAAAACTGTTTTTT,CASSLGGQGAANEKLFF
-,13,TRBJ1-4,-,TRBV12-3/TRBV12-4,TGTGCCAGCAGTTCAGCACTAAGGGAAAAACTGTTTTTT,CASSSALREKLFF
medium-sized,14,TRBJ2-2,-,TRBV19,TGTGCCAGCGCGACAAGGTTTGACACCGGGGAGCTGTTTTTT,CASATRFDTGELFF
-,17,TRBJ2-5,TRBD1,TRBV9,TGTGCCAGCAGCGTATTCGGTATAGGTACAGGGGTAGAGACCCAGTACTTC,CASSVFGIGTGVETQYF
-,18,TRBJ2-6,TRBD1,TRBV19,TGTGCCAGTGGAGGGGGCGGGGACAGGGTCTCTGGGGCCAACGTCCTGACTTTC,CASGGGGDRVSGANVLTF
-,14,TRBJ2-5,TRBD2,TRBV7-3,TGTGCCAGCAGCTCCGCGGGGGATCGGGAGACCCAGTACTTC,CASSSAGDRETQYF
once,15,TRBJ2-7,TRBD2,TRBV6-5,TGTGCCAGCAGGGGGCTGGCGGGGGTCTCCTACGAGCAGTACTTC,CASRGLAGVSYEQYF
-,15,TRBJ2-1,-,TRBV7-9,TGTGCCAGCAGCTTAATGGGCCTACCCTACAATGAGCAGTTCTTC,CASSLMGLPYNEQFF
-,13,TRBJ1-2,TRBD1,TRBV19,TGTGCCAGTAGTATACAGGGGGCTCATGGCTACACCTTC,CASSIQGAHGYTF
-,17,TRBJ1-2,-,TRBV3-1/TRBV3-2,TGTGCCAGCAGCCAAGTTCTCTCAGGGGAGACTCGGTATGGCTACACCTTC,CASSQVLSGETRYGYTF
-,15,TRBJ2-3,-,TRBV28,TGTGCCAGCAGTTTAGGGCCCCCCCAAACAGATACGCAGTATTTT,CASSLGPPQTDTQYF
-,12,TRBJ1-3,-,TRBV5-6,TGTGCCAGCAGCCCCGGGACTCTTGTGTGGGATTTT,CASSPGTLVWDF
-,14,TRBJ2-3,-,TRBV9,TGTGCCAGCAGTGAATGGGGGGGCGGAGATACGCAGTATTTT,CASSEWGGGDTQYF
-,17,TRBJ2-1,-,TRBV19,TGTGCCAGTAGTATAGGTTATAGCGGAGCCTCCTACAATGAGCAGTTCTTC,CASSIGYSGASYNEQFF
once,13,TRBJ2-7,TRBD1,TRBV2,TGTGCCAGCAGGTGGGACAGTTCCTACGAGCAGTACTTC,CASRWDSSYEQYF
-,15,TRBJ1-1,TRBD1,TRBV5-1,TGCGCCAGCAGCTTAGAGACAGGGGGTAACACTGAAGCTTTCTTT,CASSLETGGNTEAFF
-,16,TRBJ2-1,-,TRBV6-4,TGTGCCAGCAGTGACGGGCCAGGTGGGGGGTACAATGAGCAGTTCTTC,CASSDGPGGGYNEQFF
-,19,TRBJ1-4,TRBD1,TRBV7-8,TGTGCCAGCAGCTTGGGCAGGGGGCTCACCACGAGCCAAAATGAAAAACTGTTTTTT,CASSLGRGLTTSQNEKLFF
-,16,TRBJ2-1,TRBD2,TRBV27,TGTGCCAGCAGTTTTCTTTGGGCTAGCGGGGGGAACGAGCAGTTCTTC,CASSFLWASGGNEQFF
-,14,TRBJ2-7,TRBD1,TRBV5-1,TGCGCCAGCAGCGTACAGGGGGCGAGGAACGAGCAGTACTTC,CASSVQGARNEQYF
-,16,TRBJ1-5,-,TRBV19,TGTGCCAGTAGTATAGTCGGGGCAGGGGCGAGTCAGCCCCAGCATTTT,CASSIVGAGASQPQHF
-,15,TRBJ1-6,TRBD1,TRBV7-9,TGTGCCAGCAGCTTTTTTGGACAGGATAATTCACCCCTCCACTTT,CASSFFGQDNSPLHF
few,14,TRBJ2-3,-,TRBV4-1,TGCGCCAGCAGCCAAGAAACTTTCGCAGATACGCAGTATTTT,CASSQETFADTQYF
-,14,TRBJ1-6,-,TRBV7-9,TGTGCCAGCAGCTCCAGGACAGATAATTCACCCCTCCACTTT,CASSSRTDNSPLHF
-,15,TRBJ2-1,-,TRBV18,TGTGCCAGCTCGCCGCTTCGGAGCGTCTACAATGAGCAGTTCTTC,CASSPLRSVYNEQFF
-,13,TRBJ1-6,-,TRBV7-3,TGTGCCAGCAGCTTAAGGAGGGACTCACCCCTCCACTTT,CASSLRRDSPLHF
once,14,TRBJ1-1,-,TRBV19,TGTGCCAGTAACAACCTAAGGGGTCCCATCGAGGCTTTCTTT,CASNNLRGPIEAFF
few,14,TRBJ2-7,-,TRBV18,TGTGCCAGCTCACCACAGGGGCAGGGATACGAGCAGTACTTC,CASSPQGQGYEQYF
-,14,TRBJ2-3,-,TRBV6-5,TGTGCCAGCACCTTCTGGGAGAACACAGATACGCAGTATTTT,CASTFWENTDTQYF
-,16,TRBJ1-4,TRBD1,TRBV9,TGTGCCAGCAGCCCCCGACAGGGGACAGCTAATGAAAAACTGTTTTTT,CASSPRQGTANEKLFF
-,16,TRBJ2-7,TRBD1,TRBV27,TGTGCCAGCAGTGCACGACAGGGGGCGAGGAGCTACGAGCAGTACTTC,CASSARQGARSYEQYF
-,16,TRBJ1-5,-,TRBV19,TGTGCCAGTAACTACGTAGAGGTGCGGGGGGGTCAGCCCCAGCATTTT,CASNYVEVRGGQPQHF